Below are 21 T cell receptor beta chains sequenced from a single sample in a study of T cell clones after liver transplantation. This table comes from immunoSEQ multiplex PCR, and its TCRdb copy is limited to in-frame clones, with some not included. This sample has approximately 65,000 clones, with 80% to 95% found just once. Here the sequenced sample was CD4+ T cells from blood, taken approximately 25 months after liver transplant. These receptor sequences come from a human patient who received a liver transplant. Some T cells may have come from the graft donor.

The chain recombines TRBV5-1 with TRBJ2-2, with TRBD2 matching over 12 bases. Germline V gene lookup returns CDR1 SGHRS and CDR2 YFSETQ. The CDR3 sequence is 17 residues long. The junction had 7 bases not matched to a gene; V was cut back by 0 bases and J by 7 bases. The CDR3 spells CASSLGRTSGIVGELFF. CDR3 bases: TGCGCCAGCAGCTTGGGCCGGACTAGCGGGATAGTCGGGGAGCTGTTTTTT.

This chain uses TRBV19 with TRBJ1-5; TRBD1 is a possible D gene (6 bases). Looked up from germline, CDR1 is LNHDA and CDR2 is SQIVND (reference sequence). Trimming cost V 3 bases and J 3 bases, with 12 bases left between them. This CDR3 is 15 amino acids long. CDR3 loop: CASSIYPGANQPQHF. The CDR3 nucleotides read TGTGCCAGTAGTATCTATCCAGGGGCCAATCAGCCCCAGCATTTT.

V is TRBV7-3 and J is TRBJ2-5; 10 nucleotides agree with TRBD1. The germline V gene encodes CDR1 SGHTA and CDR2 FQGTGA. The CDR3 is made up of 15 amino acids. The V and J ends lost 2 bases and 2 bases, in that order; junction bases with no gene match: 2. The CDR3, as DNA: TGTGCCAGCAGCTTAGGGGACAGGGGTCAAGAGACCCAGTACTTC. It specifies CASSLGDRGQETQYF.

The chain uses TRBV28 and TRBJ2-2; possibly TRBD1 or TRBD2 for D (5 bases each). Germline CDR1 reads MDHEN; CDR2 reads SYDVKM. V was clipped by 9 bases and J by 0 bases, with 20 bases between them. CDR3 length equals 17 residues. The CDR3 bases are TGTGCCAGAGCCCTGTCGGGGCAACCAGCGAACACCGGGGAGCTGTTTTTT. Its translation is CARALSGQPANTGELFF. The whole variable domain, filled in from reference TRBV28 and TRBJ2-2, reads DVKVTQSSRYLVKRTGEKVFLECVQDMDHENMFWYRQDPGLGLRLIYFSYDVKMKEKGDIPEGYSVSREKKERFSLILESASTNQTSMYLCARALSGQPANTGELFFGEGSRLTVL.

The chain combines TRBV20-1 with TRBJ2-1; D unresolved. This CDR3 spans 11 amino acids. The V end lost 6 bases, the J end lost 9 bases, and 12 bases lay between the germline ends. CDR1 and CDR2 (germline): DFQATT, SNEGSKA (reference sequence). Here the CDR3 reads CSAILGAEQFF. CDR3 bases: TGCAGTGCAATCCTAGGTGCTGAGCAGTTCTTC.

This clone showed up just a few times. The chain uses TRBV2 and TRBJ2-2; D unclear. The CDR3 is 11 residues long. Germline V gene lookup returns CDR1 SNHLY and CDR2 FYNNEI. V was trimmed by 6 bases and J by 9 bases, leaving 8 bases between them. The CDR3 spells CASRDVRELFF. The CDR3 nucleotides read TGTGCCAGCAGAGACGTTAGGGAGCTGTTTTTT.

The chain uses TRBV7-2 and TRBJ2-3; no firm D call. V lost 3 bases and J lost 2, with 6 bases in between. The germline V gene has CDR1 SGHTA and CDR2 FQGNSA. The CDR3 length is 13 residues. Written as DNA, the CDR3 is TGTGCCAGCAGCTTGTGGAACACAGATACGCAGTATTTT. Amino acids: CASSLWNTDTQYF. Looking up the rest from reference TRBV7-2 and TRBJ2-3 gives the full variable domain: GAGVSQSPSNKVTEKGKDVELRCDPISGHTALYWYRQSLGQGLEFLIYFQGNSAPDKSGLPSDRFSAERTGGSVSTLTIQRTQQEDSAVYLCASSLWNTDTQYFGPGTRLTVL.

The rearrangement uses TRBV28 and TRBJ2-7; perhaps TRBD1 as D (5 bases). Germline CDR1 and CDR2: MDHEN and SYDVKM. This CDR3 region has 15 residues. The V and J ends lost 7 bases and 1 base respectively, with 17 bases between them. Here the CDR3 DNA reads TGTGCCAGCACTCTGGCCGGCAGGGCATCCTACGAGCAGTACTTC. It encodes CASTLAGRASYEQYF.

The rearrangement uses TRBV2 and TRBJ1-2; TRBD1 is a possible D gene (5 bases). Germline V CDR1 and CDR2: SNHLY, FYNNEI. V lost 5 bases and J lost 4, with 20 bases in between. The CDR3 has 16 amino acids. The CDR3 sequence is CASSYLQATSSYGYTF. As DNA, the CDR3 is TGTGCCAGCAGTTACTTACAGGCGACCTCGTCCTATGGCTACACCTTC.

The chain combines TRBV27 with TRBJ2-1, with 12 bases identical to TRBD2. The V segment lost 5 bases and the J segment 7 bases; nucleotides outside the gene matches: 9. CDR1 MNHEY and CDR2 SMNVEV come from the germline V gene (reference sequence). The CDR3 extends over 16 amino acids. CDR3 DNA: TGTGCCAGCAGTAACCCATCTAGCGGGAGGGGAAATGAGCAGTTCTTC. Amino acid sequence: CASSNPSSGRGNEQFF.

J is TRBJ1-1 and V is TRBV11-3; 11 positions agree with TRBD1. CDR1 and CDR2 (germline): SGHNT, YENEEA. This CDR3 is built from 15 residues. V lost 5 bases and J lost 5; bases outside the gene matches: 7. This CDR3 reads CASSLRDRGITEAFF. In DNA, the CDR3 is TGTGCCAGCAGCCTGAGGGACAGGGGGATTACTGAAGCTTTCTTT.

V is TRBV5-1 and J is TRBJ1-4, with 7 bases that match TRBD1. With 0 bases clipped from V and 4 bases from J, the junction kept 3 bases outside the gene matches. Looked up from germline, CDR1 is SGHRS and CDR2 is YFSETQ. The CDR3 extends over 15 amino acids. The CDR3 coding sequence is TGCGCCAGCAGCTTGGTACAGGGGAGTAATGAAAAACTGTTTTTT. Protein: CASSLVQGSNEKLFF.

The chain couples TRBV19 to TRBJ2-2; 8 bases match TRBD2. Losses at the gene ends were 1 base for V and 4 bases for J; bases not matched to a gene: 2. The germline CDR1 and CDR2 sequences are LNHDA and SQIVND (reference sequence). This CDR3 spans 15 amino acids. CDR3 sequence (DNA): TGTGCCAGTAGTATAGCCGGGAGGGGCACCGGGGAGCTGTTTTTT. Translated, it gives CASSIAGRGTGELFF.

Only a few counts were recorded for this clone. The V gene is TRBV19, the J gene TRBJ1-1; 7 bases match TRBD1. CDR1 and CDR2 (germline): LNHDA, SQIVND (reference sequence). V lost 6 bases, J lost 7 bases, and 17 bases stayed unmatched. This CDR3 has 16 amino acids. For the CDR3, the DNA is TGTGCCAGTAGCAGCAAAACAGGGGTGACTAAAGGTGAAGCTTTCTTT. Translated, it gives CASSSKTGVTKGEAFF. The whole variable domain, filled in from reference TRBV19 and TRBJ1-1, reads DGGITQSPKYLFRKEGQNVTLSCEQNLNHDAMYWYRQDPGQGLRLIYYSQIVNDFQKGDIAEGYSVSREKKESFPLTVTSAQKNPTAFYLCASSSKTGVTKGEAFFGQGTRLTVV.

V and J are TRBV7-9 and TRBJ2-6; 11 positions agree with TRBD2. Trimming removed 7 bases from V and 3 bases from J; junction bases left unmatched: 11. Germline V gene sequence: CDR1 SEHNR, CDR2 FQNEAQ (reference sequence). CDR3 size: 18 residues. CDR3 sequence: CASIHSGRGEDGANVLTF. DNA of the CDR3: TGTGCCAGCATCCATAGCGGGAGGGGTGAGGATGGGGCCAACGTCCTGACTTTC. Full variable domain (rest looked up from reference TRBV7-9 and TRBJ2-6): DTGVSQNPRHKITKRGQNVTFRCDPISEHNRLYWYRQTLGQGPEFLTYFQNEAQLEKSRLLSDRFSAERPKGSFSTLEIQRTEQGDSAMYLCASIHSGRGEDGANVLTFGAGSRLTVL.

The chain has TRBV7-3 and TRBJ2-3; D is possibly TRBD2 (6 bases). The germline gives CDR1 SGHTA, CDR2 FQGTGA. The ends were cut back, 3 bases at V and 0 bases at J, with 10 bases in the middle. The length of the CDR3 is 15 residues. CDR3 bases: TGTGCCAGCAGCTTCACGGGAGCTAGCACAGATACGCAGTATTTT. As protein: CASSFTGASTDTQYF.

The chain uses TRBV7-2 and TRBJ1-5, with TRBD1 as a possible D gene (6 bases). There are 14 residues in the CDR3. Germline values: CDR1 SGHTA, CDR2 FQGNSA. The germline V and J ends were trimmed by 2 bases and 5 bases, with 10 bases remaining between them. The chain's CDR3 is CASSLKAGDQPQHF. CDR3 nucleotides: TGTGCCAGCAGCTTAAAGGCAGGGGATCAGCCCCAGCATTTT.

The chain uses TRBV10-3 and TRBJ1-5; unclear D gene. The CDR3 is 16 residues long. CDR1 and CDR2 (germline): ENHRY, SYGVKD. V gave up 3 bases and J gave up 1 base, with 13 bases separating them. The CDR3 DNA follows: TGTGCCATCAGTGACATTGAGATACCAAGCAATCAGCCCCAGCATTTT. Translated: CAISDIEIPSNQPQHF.

This clone showed up just once. The CDR3 DNA sequence: TGTGCCAGCAGCCCAACGGTGTACAGCACAGATACGCAGTATTTT. Residues: CASSPTVYSTDTQYF. V usage is TRBV11-3 and J usage is TRBJ2-3; no definite D call. Deletions cut 5 bases from V and 0 bases from J, with 12 bases between. The CDR3 consists of 15 residues. Per the germline V gene, CDR1 is SGHNT and CDR2 is YENEEA.

This clone appeared a single time. The genes are TRBV28 and TRBJ2-7, with 9 bases aligning to TRBD1. Germline CDR1 reads MDHEN; CDR2 reads SYDVKM. J was trimmed by 7 bases and V by 5 bases; bases with no gene match: 9. This CDR3 comprises 14 residues. CDR3 sequence (DNA): TGTGCCAGCAGTCTCCCGGGACAGGGTAAGGAGCAGTACTTC. The encoded protein is CASSLPGQGKEQYF.

This rearrangement joins TRBV29-1 to TRBJ2-1, with 14 bases matching TRBD2. Per the germline V gene, CDR1 is SQVTM and CDR2 is ANQGSEA. Unmatched junction bases numbered 5, after V lost 3 bases and J lost 7 bases. The CDR3 totals 15 residues. The CDR3 reads CSVDGWTSGRNEQFF. The CDR3 DNA reads as TGCAGCGTTGATGGGTGGACTAGCGGGAGGAATGAGCAGTTCTTC.